Described below is a single T cell receptor (beta chain) sequence and its context. Its antigen is not yet known. Within one base of it there is no much larger clone, and no base qualities were kept. From cysteine to phenylalanine, the CDR3 is 16 amino acids long. Only CDR3 DNA is held: 48 bases, read in frame from base 1. At the junction V is shortened by 6 bases and J by 3 bases; bases outside the gene matches: 7. CDR1 and CDR2, looked up from the germline V gene, are SGHVS and FNYEAQ. The immunoSEQ Assay, a bias-controlled multiplex PCR, was used to amplify TCRbeta CDR3 regions from genomic DNA. For the original study's pipeline: The number of nucleated cells in each sample was estimated from the amplification of reference gene primers within the assay. To quantify the absolute abundance of each unique TCRbeta CDR3 rearrangement, sequence reads were collapsed and filtered. For each sample, productive Simpson clonality was calculated by taking the square root of Simpson's diversity index across productive rearrangements. The table was pulled from immuneACCESS by TCRdb, which kept in-frame rearrangements only. Such tables lose some clones; where checked, under half of the loss comes from unresolved V genes, and the rest has no known cause. V, J and clone size were drawn from that table, and D and trimming were deduced from the DNA. The sample table lists about 73,000 clones, about 88% of them with a count of one. The ten largest account for about 10% of the sample.

This entry belongs to a study of blood T cell repertoires in COVID-19 (dated by TCRdb to about 2020). Regarding the complete study: Collaborator samples came from the United States, Italy and Spain and covered acute and convalescent phases of COVID-19. The prospective study material was composed of cDNA or gDNA derived from T cells, B-cell-depleted T cells, or PBMCs. Subjects who had been exposed to COVID-19, were actively infected with it, or had recovered from it provided the deeply sampled blood TCRbeta repertoires that made up the dataset. A freely available public database, intended as a resource for researchers studying the immune response to SARS-CoV-2, is where the repertoires were released. Samples came from the ongoing ImmuneRACE study (first 160 participants) plus 1,254 subjects from 6 global collaborators. The sample metadata nearly always contained a de-identified subject ID, COVID-19 status, age in years and sex. Where HLA class I and class II types were available, the types were taken from metadata supplied by the sample provider, not from assay-based typing.

Each collaborating institution followed its own protocols to collect whole blood in K2EDTA tubes. Collaborator samples were shipped for TCRbeta analysis as frozen whole blood, isolated PBMCs, or DNA extracted from either sample type. Overall study outcomes, separate from this receptor: The quantity of clinical and demographic metadata differed by source and by participant and was supplied without curation.

The source is an older man with acute or convalescent COVID-19. The chain joins TRBV7-6 to TRBJ2-2, with 10 central nucleotides matching TRBD2. The sample comprised peripheral blood. CDR3 reads: CASSSLAGAYTGELFF. The DNA is as follows: TGTGCCAGCAGTTCTCTAGCGGGGGCCTACACCGGGGAGCTGTTTTTT.